These 23 T cell receptor beta chains originate from one sample sequenced in a study of blood T cell repertoires in COVID-19. Profiling relied on immunoSEQ multiplex PCR, and the TCRdb table lists in-frame clones only, not all of them. This repertoire shows 130,000 to 150,000 clones, just under 90% found once; its top ten account for more than 4%. The sequencing sample was made of peripheral blood. These receptor sequences come from a woman aged 35 to 49 with acute or convalescent COVID-19.

The rearrangement uses TRBV10-3 and TRBJ2-5; weak D call: TRBD2 (5 bases). CDR1 is ENHRY and CDR2 is SYGVKD in the germline V gene. The CDR3 has 12 amino acids. The V and J ends lost 5 bases and 5 bases respectively, with 9 bases between them. The CDR3 DNA sequence: TGTGCCATCAGTTCTAGCAGGGAGACCCAGTACTTC. Translation: CAISSSRETQYF.

V usage is TRBV7-6 and J usage is TRBJ2-1, with TRBD2 matching 12 bases. The CDR3 is made up of 19 amino acids. Trimming cost V 1 base and J 0 bases; bases outside gene matches: 7. Germline CDR1 is SGHVS and CDR2 is FNYEAQ. This chain's CDR3 is CASSLGASGRGSSYNEQFF. The DNA of the CDR3 is TGTGCCAGCAGCTTAGGGGCTAGCGGGAGGGGTAGCTCCTACAATGAGCAGTTCTTC.

In DNA, the CDR3 is TGCGCCAGCAGCCAAGATTGGAGGGGGGGGACCTACGAGCAGTACTTC. This translates into CASSQDWRGGTYEQYF. This chain uses TRBV4-3 with TRBJ2-7, with D maybe TRBD2 (7 bases). The CDR3 runs to 16 residues. The germline V and J ends were trimmed by 0 bases and 2 bases, with 14 bases remaining between them. Per germline, CDR1 LGHNA and CDR2 YSLEER.

This rearrangement joins TRBV5-8 to TRBJ2-1; TRBD1 aligns across 7 bases. Germline V gives CDR1 SGHTS, CDR2 YDEGEE. Trimming cost V 4 bases and J 2 bases; bases outside gene matches: 9. CDR3 length: 16 amino acids. The CDR3 here is CASSPQGPPTYNEQFF. DNA for the CDR3: TGTGCCAGCAGCCCACAGGGGCCCCCGACCTACAATGAGCAGTTCTTC.

This clone was observed a handful of times. The chain joins TRBV12-3 or TRBV12-4 to TRBJ1-2; 9 nucleotides agree with TRBD1. The CDR3 is 13 residues long. V trimming: 6 bases; J trimming: 3 bases; junction bases outside the gene matches: 2. CDR3 loop: CASSRDRDYGYTF. The DNA of the CDR3 is TGTGCCAGCAGCCGGGACAGGGACTATGGCTACACCTTC.

The chain has TRBV28 and TRBJ1-2; 7 bases map to TRBD1. Germline V CDR1 and CDR2: MDHEN, SYDVKM. CDR3 length equals 13 residues. J was trimmed by 5 bases and V by 5 bases; bases with no gene match: 5. CDR3 DNA sequence: TGTGCCAGCAGTCGGGACAGTGGATATGGCTACACCTTC. Residues: CASSRDSGYGYTF.

This clone was counted a single time. V gene TRBV10-3 combines with J gene TRBJ1-1, with 7 bases matching TRBD1. The germline CDR1 and CDR2 sequences are ENHRY and SYGVKD. This CDR3 region has 16 residues. V was pared by 0 bases and J by 3 bases, with 7 bases of the junction left unmatched. As DNA, the CDR3 is TGTGCCATCAGTGAGTCACTTCACGGGACAGACACTGAAGCTTTCTTT. Its protein is CAISESLHGTDTEAFF.

CDR3 loop: CASSLALLNNEQFF. The CDR3 DNA follows: TGTGCCAGCAGCTTAGCGTTACTAAACAATGAGCAGTTCTTC. V gene TRBV7-9 combines with J gene TRBJ2-1; D gene uncertain. CDR1 is SEHNR, CDR2 FQNEAQ, per germline (reference sequence). The length of the CDR3 is 14 residues. V was shortened by 0 bases and J by 5 bases, with 8 bases between the two germline ends. Drawing the rest from reference TRBV7-9 and TRBJ2-1, the complete variable domain is DTGVSQNPRHKITKRGQNVTFRCDPISEHNRLYWYRQTLGQGPEFLTYFQNEAQLEKSRLLSDRFSAERPKGSFSTLEIQRTEQGDSAMYLCASSLALLNNEQFFGPGTRLTVL.

The rearrangement joins TRBV7-2 to TRBJ1-4, with D perhaps TRBD1 (6 bases). Trimming pared 7 bases from V and 2 bases from J, leaving 17 bases between. The CDR3 consists of 16 residues. Germline CDR1 is SGHTA and CDR2 is FQGNSA. CDR3 protein: CASTLLGGVTNEKLFF. DNA for the CDR3: TGTGCCAGCACCCTTCTAGGGGGAGTTACTAATGAAAAACTGTTTTTT.

This rearrangement joins TRBV7-2 to TRBJ2-7; maybe TRBD1 (6 bases). Germline CDR1 reads SGHTA; CDR2 reads FQGNSA. The CDR3 runs 17 residues. The V and J ends lost 3 bases and 1 base respectively, with 19 bases between them. The CDR3 region has the DNA TGTGCCAGCAGCTTCCCCATTAGGGACACATGGTCCTACGAGCAGTACTTC. Amino acid sequence: CASSFPIRDTWSYEQYF.

The V gene is TRBV27, the J gene TRBJ1-1; no clear D gene. The CDR3 loop spans 13 amino acids. CDR1 is MNHEY, CDR2 SMNVEV, per germline (reference sequence). V was cut by 5 bases and J by 0 bases, with 7 bases left in between. CDR3 in amino acids: CASSPIMNTEAFF. As DNA, the CDR3 is TGTGCCAGCAGTCCCATCATGAACACTGAAGCTTTCTTT.

Only one count was recorded for this clone. The V and J genes are TRBV6-2 or TRBV6-3 and TRBJ1-1, with TRBD1 matching 8 bases. This CDR3 region has 16 residues. V trimming: 6 bases; J trimming: 2 bases; junction bases outside the gene matches: 11. Germline lookup yields CDR1 MNHEY and CDR2 SVGEGT. Here the CDR3 reads CASSPPDRAANTEAFF. Here the CDR3 DNA reads TGTGCCAGCAGCCCCCCGGACAGGGCCGCTAACACTGAAGCTTTCTTT.

The chain couples TRBV11-2 to TRBJ2-7; 8 bases match TRBD1. The V segment lost 5 bases and the J segment 0 bases; nucleotides outside the gene matches: 12. Looked up from germline, CDR1 is SGHAT and CDR2 is FQNNGV. This CDR3 is 17 amino acids long. CDR3 coding DNA: TGTGCCAGCAGCGCGGACAGGGCCTACCTACCCTCCTACGAGCAGTACTTC. It specifies CASSADRAYLPSYEQYF.

The rearrangement joins TRBV18 to TRBJ1-3, with a possible D match to TRBD1 (5 bases). V was trimmed by 0 bases and J by 1 base, leaving 19 bases between them. Germline V lookup: CDR1 KGHSH, CDR2 LQKENI. This CDR3 has 19 amino acids. This CDR3 reads CASSPPNYDGGTSGNTIYF. CDR3 in DNA: TGTGCCAGCTCACCACCGAACTATGACGGGGGAACTTCTGGAAACACCATATATTTT. Based on the CDR3 plus reference TRBV18 and TRBJ1-3, the full variable domain is NAGVMQNPRHLVRRRGQEARLRCSPMKGHSHVYWYRQLPEEGLKFMVYLQKENIIDESGMPKERFSAEFPKEGPSILRIQQVVRGDSAAYFCASSPPNYDGGTSGNTIYFGEGSWLTVV.

V gene TRBV5-1 combines with J gene TRBJ2-1; 10 bases are a match to TRBD2. Trimming took 3 bases from V and 5 from J; bases not matched to a gene: 5. This CDR3 contains 15 residues. Germline V gene lookup returns CDR1 SGHRS and CDR2 YFSETQ. The DNA for the CDR3 is TGCGCCAGCAGCTCTAGCGGGAGCTCGGACAATGAGCAGTTCTTC. This sequence encodes CASSSSGSSDNEQFF.

This clone was found once. The chain recombines TRBV24-1 with TRBJ2-1; no definite D call. Per germline, CDR1 KGHDR and CDR2 SFDVKD. V gave up 3 bases and J gave up 3 bases, with 5 bases separating them. The CDR3 covers 13 residues. The CDR3 bases are TGTGCCACCAGTGATAGCTTCTACAATGAGCAGTTCTTC. Its protein is CATSDSFYNEQFF.

The chain joins TRBV5-1 to TRBJ2-5; D gene uncertain. From germline, CDR1 is SGHRS and CDR2 YFSETQ. This CDR3 is 14 amino acids long. V lost 0 bases to trimming and J lost 2 bases, with 8 bases between them. This CDR3 is CASSLESWQETQYF. The CDR3 DNA is TGCGCCAGCAGCTTGGAGAGTTGGCAAGAGACCCAGTACTTC.

V gene TRBV10-2 combines with J gene TRBJ1-3; TRBD1 agrees at 8 bases. In germline, CDR1 is WSHSY, CDR2 SAAADI. V shed 2 bases, J shed 0 bases, and the junction held 9 bases outside the gene matches. The CDR3 is made up of 18 amino acids. The CDR3 region is CASSEPTGTGHSGNTIYF. CDR3 in DNA: TGCGCCAGCAGTGAGCCTACCGGGACAGGACACTCTGGAAACACCATATATTTT.

DNA of the CDR3: TGCGCCAGCAGCGGAGGCTGGGGGGGGAACACTGAAGCTTTCTTT. Translation: CASSGGWGGNTEAFF. The chain links TRBV5-1 to TRBJ1-1; D might be TRBD1 (5 bases). The CDR3 is made up of 15 amino acids. V was cut by 4 bases and J by 1 base, with 14 bases left in between. Germline CDR1 reads SGHRS; CDR2 reads YFSETQ. The variable domain in full, with the rest retrieved from reference TRBV5-1 and TRBJ1-1, is KAGVTQTPRYLIKTRGQQVTLSCSPISGHRSVSWYQQTPGQGLQFLFEYFSETQRNKGNFPGRFSGRQFSNSRSEMNVSTLELGDSALYLCASSGGWGGNTEAFFGQGTRLTVV.

The rearrangement links TRBV19 to TRBJ1-4; 7 bases fit TRBD1. From germline, CDR1 is LNHDA and CDR2 SQIVND (reference sequence). The CDR3 has 16 amino acids. Trimming at V came to 5 bases and at J to 0 bases, leaving 6 bases not matched to a gene. DNA for the CDR3: TGTGCCAGTAGTTCCCGGGACAGATCAACTAATGAAAAACTGTTTTTT. This sequence encodes CASSSRDRSTNEKLFF.

CDR3 nucleotide sequence: TGTGCCAGTAGTATGGGGGACCGGACAGGGTCGGAGCAGTACTTC. Protein sequence: CASSMGDRTGSEQYF. This chain connects TRBV19 to TRBJ2-7; 8 nucleotides align to TRBD1. The CDR3 loop spans 15 amino acids. Trimming at V came to 3 bases and at J to 7 bases, leaving 11 bases not matched to a gene. The germline gives CDR1 LNHDA, CDR2 SQIVND (reference sequence).

The chain employs TRBV30 and TRBJ1-1; TRBD1 might be the D (6 bases). Germline V lookup: CDR1 GTSNPN, CDR2 SVGIG (reference sequence). CDR3 size: 9 residues. V was shortened by 8 bases and J by 10 bases, with 11 bases between the two germline ends. CDR3: CAQGPTAFF. CDR3 coding DNA: TGTGCCCAGGGGCCCACAGCTTTCTTT.

The chain is built from TRBV6-5 and TRBJ2-1; 9 bases are shared with TRBD1. The germline CDR1 and CDR2 sequences are MNHEY and SVGAGI. After removal of 6 bases from V and 7 bases from J, the junction contained 10 bases not matched to a gene. This CDR3 has 15 amino acids. The CDR3 nucleotides read TGTGCCAGCAGGGACCAACAGGGGGCGCATAATGAGCAGTTCTTC. Amino acids: CASRDQQGAHNEQFF.